The 32 T cell receptor beta chains presented below share a single source sample, sequenced in a study of CD8 T cells in ankylosing spondylitis (dated by TCRdb to 2016 to 2017). What the work shows at the level of the full study, not this receptor alone: Blood from ankylosing spondylitis patients appeared to be characterized by a TCR beta motif made up of under ten highly homologous amino acid variants.

Receptor libraries were prepared by 5' RACE. The instrument given in TCRdb is Illumina HiSeq 2500. TCRdb ran its own pipeline on the public reads, namely fastp trimming at Q25 and MiXCR clone calling, and kept in-frame beta chains. Every entry covers one CDR3 protein and lists the most common genes and DNA from its rows. Present in this sample are around 450,000 distinct CDR3 sequences, more than 25% of which were seen just once. The ten biggest clones cover under 0.9% of the sample. Their recognized antigens are unknown. The sample taken for sequencing was blood, either unsorted or a sorted T cell fraction (not recorded which). The receptors were gathered from a male donor with ankylosing spondylitis.

The chain links TRBV12-3 or TRBV12-4 to TRBJ2-7, with a possible D match to TRBD2 (6 bases). V was shortened by 3 bases and J by 6 bases, with 15 bases between the two germline ends. The CDR3 is 14 amino acids. As DNA, the CDR3 is TGTGCCAGCAGTTTCATGGGGGGAGGTCGCGAGCAGTACTTC. Protein product: CASSFMGGGREQYF.

The chain is built from TRBV10-3 and TRBJ2-7; TRBD2 is a possible D gene (5 bases). The CDR3 runs 14 residues. Germline V gene lookup returns CDR1 ENHRY and CDR2 SYGVKD. V lost 0 bases to trimming and J lost 6 bases, with 12 bases between them. The CDR3 DNA sequence: TGTGCCATCAGTGAGTCGGACTGGGCGGGCGAGCAGTACTTC. This sequence encodes CAISESDWAGEQYF.

This clonotype showed up just a few times. The chain uses TRBV20-1 and TRBJ2-1; D uncertain. V was pared by 2 bases and J by 3 bases, with 11 bases between. Germline CDR1 reads DFQATT; CDR2 reads SNEGSKA (reference sequence). There are 14 residues in the CDR3. CDR3: CSARNPKGYNEQFF. The CDR3 region has the DNA TGCAGTGCTAGAAACCCCAAGGGCTACAATGAGCAGTTCTTC.

This chain uses TRBV4-2 with TRBJ1-2; D possibly corresponds to TRBD1 (6 bases). This CDR3 has 15 amino acids. V lost 0 bases and J 3 bases, leaving 11 bases between the germline ends. CDR1 and CDR2 (germline): LGHNA, YNFKEQ. CDR3 in DNA: TGTGCCAGCAGCCAAGACAGGGGCAAAGACTATGGCTACACCTTC. Translation: CASSQDRGKDYGYTF.

The V and J genes are TRBV20-1 and TRBJ2-1; D perhaps matches TRBD2 (5 bases). Germline CDR1 is DFQATT and CDR2 is SNEGSKA (reference sequence). V was shortened by 3 bases and J by 5 bases, with 5 bases between the two germline ends. This CDR3 region has 11 residues. CDR3 loop: CSASGNNEQFF. CDR3 in DNA: TGCAGTGCTAGCGGGAACAATGAGCAGTTCTTC.

CDR3 residues: CAWSASSYYNEQFF. Here the CDR3 DNA reads TGTGCCTGGAGTGCTAGCAGTTACTACAATGAGCAGTTCTTC. The genes are TRBV30 and TRBJ2-1, with D possibly matching TRBD2 (5 bases). CDR1 is GTSNPN, CDR2 SVGIG, per germline (reference sequence). The CDR3 spans 14 residues. V dropped 1 base and J dropped 3 bases, with 10 bases sitting between them.

This clonotype was seen more than once but under ten times. The CDR3 sequence: CASSDLGGDTEAFF. The CDR3, as DNA: TGTGCCAGCAGTGATTTGGGGGGGGACACTGAAGCTTTCTTT. The chain employs TRBV2 and TRBJ1-1; possibly TRBD1 for D (5 bases). The V end lost 3 bases, the J end lost 3 bases, and 11 bases lay between the germline ends. Germline CDR1 reads SNHLY; CDR2 reads FYNNEI. The CDR3 is made up of 14 amino acids.

The chain combines TRBV12-3 or TRBV12-4 with TRBJ1-6; the D is unclear. This CDR3 has 14 residues. The germline V and J ends were trimmed by 8 bases and 10 bases, with 18 bases remaining between them. CDR3 nucleotides: TGTGCCAGCCGAACTTGGGCTTCAAGGTCACCCCTCCACTTT. Translated, it gives CASRTWASRSPLHF.

The chain carries TRBV12-3 or TRBV12-4 and TRBJ1-2; 7 nucleotides match TRBD1. This CDR3 is 15 amino acids long. V was pared by 3 bases and J by 2 bases, with 6 bases of the junction left unmatched. The CDR3 region is CASSFSQGGNYGYTF. The CDR3, as DNA: TGTGCCAGCAGTTTTAGCCAGGGGGGGAACTATGGCTACACCTTC.

V is TRBV12-3 or TRBV12-4 and J is TRBJ1-5; D possibly corresponds to TRBD1 (6 bases). V lost 6 bases, J lost 0 bases, and 21 bases lay in between. The CDR3 totals 18 residues. The CDR3 here is CASSHGQLRDYSNQPQHF. CDR3 nucleotides: TGTGCCAGCAGCCACGGACAGTTAAGAGACTATAGCAATCAGCCCCAGCATTTT.

The chain has TRBV19 and TRBJ1-6; 7 positions match TRBD1. Trimming cost V 5 bases and J 8 bases; bases outside gene matches: 9. In germline, CDR1 is LNHDA, CDR2 SQIVND (reference sequence). There are 15 residues in the CDR3. The CDR3 region is CASSDTGDEDSPLHF. In DNA, the CDR3 is TGTGCCAGTAGTGACACAGGGGATGAGGATTCACCCCTCCACTTT.

This clonotype was observed a few times. The J gene is TRBJ2-5, the V gene TRBV3-1; D is uncertain. Germline CDR1 LGHDT, CDR2 YNNKEL (reference sequence). The CDR3 has 13 amino acids. The V gene lost 3 bases and the J gene lost 3 bases, with 8 bases spanning the gap. CDR3 nucleotide sequence: TGTGCCAGCAGCCAGCTGGCCGAAGAGACCCAGTACTTC. Protein: CASSQLAEETQYF.

This clonotype was picked up a small number of times. The chain employs TRBV5-1 and TRBJ1-5; the D gene is possibly TRBD1 (6 bases). V lost 3 bases to trimming and J lost 5 bases, with 15 bases between them. The CDR3 consists of 15 residues. In germline, CDR1 is SGHRS, CDR2 YFSETQ. The CDR3, as DNA: TGCGCCAGCAGCTACTCTCCGGGACAAGATCAGCCCCAGCATTTT. The encoded protein is CASSYSPGQDQPQHF.

This clonotype turned up a few times. The rearrangement joins TRBV2 to TRBJ2-3, with 8 nucleotides matching TRBD2. Germline V gene data show CDR1 as SNHLY and CDR2 as FYNNEI. The length of the CDR3 is 13 residues. J gave up 5 bases and V 4 bases, and 2 bases lay outside the gene matches. For the CDR3, the DNA is TGTGCCAGCAGTGCCCGGGAGGGAGATACGCAGTATTTT. This sequence encodes CASSAREGDTQYF.

This chain connects TRBV7-2 to TRBJ2-5, with a possible D match to TRBD1 (5 bases). From germline, CDR1 is SGHTA and CDR2 FQGNSA. V was cut by 1 base and J by 5 bases, with 17 bases left in between. The CDR3 is 16 residues long. The CDR3 is CASSLGFVRVGETQYF. CDR3 bases: TGTGCCAGCAGCTTAGGGTTTGTCAGGGTGGGGGAGACCCAGTACTTC.

In this sample, this clonotype turned up once. The rearrangement links TRBV9 to TRBJ2-7; 7 nucleotides align to TRBD1. Germline assignment: CDR1 SGDLS and CDR2 YYNGEE. V lost 5 bases, J lost 2 bases, and 10 bases stayed unmatched. The CDR3 is 15 amino acids. As DNA, the CDR3 is TGTGCCAGCAGTCCCTCGGGGACAGTCCCCTACGAGCAGTACTTC. This codes for CASSPSGTVPYEQYF.

The V call is TRBV11-2, the J call TRBJ2-5; D might be TRBD2 (6 bases). Germline V lookup: CDR1 SGHAT, CDR2 FQNNGV. V lost 5 bases and J lost 2, with 18 bases in between. This CDR3 comprises 16 residues. The CDR3 sequence is CASSPPLGGGQETQYF. In DNA form, the CDR3 reads TGTGCCAGCAGCCCCCCACTAGGAGGAGGGCAAGAGACCCAGTACTTC.

In its sample, this clonotype was seen a few times. The rearrangement links TRBV7-9 to TRBJ1-1; D gene unclear. The CDR3 spans 13 residues. With 4 bases removed from V and 3 bases from J, the gap between germline ends came to 9 bases. Germline V gene lookup returns CDR1 SEHNR and CDR2 FQNEAQ (reference sequence). CDR3 in DNA: TGTGCCAGCAGCTACACATGGGACACTGAAGCTTTCTTT. It yields the protein CASSYTWDTEAFF.

This clonotype was detected a few times. V and J are TRBV29-1 and TRBJ1-1; D is uncertain. The CDR3 runs 11 residues. The germline V and J ends were trimmed by 5 bases and 1 base, with 5 bases remaining between them. Germline V gene sequence: CDR1 SQVTM, CDR2 ANQGSEA. CDR3 in amino acids: CSVSGNTEAFF. In DNA, the CDR3 is TGCAGCGTTTCCGGGAACACTGAAGCTTTCTTT.

This clonotype occurred a few times. The chain recombines TRBV6-2 or TRBV6-3 with TRBJ1-1; D gene ambiguous. The V end was cut by 6 bases, the J end by 5 bases, with 7 bases between. The CDR3 contains 11 residues. The germline V gene encodes CDR1 MNHEY and CDR2 SVGEGT. CDR3 region: CASRYSTEAFF. DNA for the CDR3: TGTGCCAGCAGGTATTCAACTGAAGCTTTCTTT.

The V and J genes are TRBV5-1 and TRBJ2-2; D unclear. Germline CDR1 is SGHRS and CDR2 is YFSETQ. The CDR3 runs to 14 residues. V was pared by 4 bases and J by 3 bases, with 10 bases between. Here the CDR3 DNA reads TGCGCCAGCAGCCCGCTTCACGACACCGGGGAGCTGTTTTTT. Residues: CASSPLHDTGELFF.

The rearrangement links TRBV20-1 to TRBJ2-7; TRBD1 is a possible D gene (6 bases). This CDR3 region has 13 residues. Germline V CDR1 and CDR2: DFQATT, SNEGSKA (reference sequence). The V gene lost 3 bases and the J gene lost 1 base, with 10 bases spanning the gap. CDR3 nucleotide sequence: TGCAGTGCTAGGCGGACAGCGTCCTACGAGCAGTACGTC. Translation: CSARRTASYEQYV.

This rearrangement joins TRBV20-1 to TRBJ2-1; D unclear. The length of the CDR3 is 13 residues. Per the germline V gene, CDR1 is DFQATT and CDR2 is SNEGSKA (reference sequence). With 6 bases removed from V and 9 bases from J, the gap between germline ends came to 18 bases. The CDR3 sequence: CSAPVRPATEQFF. As DNA, the CDR3 is TGCAGTGCCCCGGTGAGGCCGGCGACTGAGCAGTTCTTC.

The CDR3 DNA reads as TGCAGCGTTGAAGATCCTAGCGGGAGCTCCTACAATGAGCAGTTCTTC. This codes for CSVEDPSGSSYNEQFF. This rearrangement joins TRBV29-1 to TRBJ2-1, with 10 bases identical to TRBD2. V lost 0 bases to trimming and J lost 0 bases; unmatched junction nucleotides: 2. The CDR3 contains 16 residues. CDR1 SQVTM and CDR2 ANQGSEA come from the germline V gene.

This sequence joins TRBV7-2 and TRBJ1-1; 8 nucleotides agree with TRBD1. V shed 6 bases, J shed 5 bases, and the junction held 8 bases outside the gene matches. The CDR3 spans 14 residues. The germline gives CDR1 SGHTA, CDR2 FQGNSA. CDR3 in DNA: TGTGCCAGCAGTCCCAGGGGGCGAGGAACTGAAGCTTTCTTT. Its translation: CASSPRGRGTEAFF. Full variable domain (missing parts from reference TRBV7-2 and TRBJ1-1): GAGVSQSPSNKVTEKGKDVELRCDPISGHTALYWYRQSLGQGLEFLIYFQGNSAPDKSGLPSDRFSAERTGGSVSTLTIQRTQQEDSAVYLCASSPRGRGTEAFFGQGTRLTVV.

This clonotype came up a few times. The chain is built from TRBV27 and TRBJ1-4; no clear D gene. This CDR3 is built from 14 residues. Looked up from germline, CDR1 is MNHEY and CDR2 is SMNVEV (reference sequence). V lost 3 bases and J 8 bases, leaving 13 bases between the germline ends. CDR3 sequence: CASSFTLSGEKLFF. As DNA, the CDR3 is TGTGCCAGCAGTTTCACCCTCAGCGGGGAAAAACTGTTTTTT.

This clonotype appeared a few times. This chain joins TRBV3-1 and TRBJ2-5, with 8 bases lining up with TRBD2. The CDR3 has 14 residues. Germline loops: CDR1 LGHDT, CDR2 YNNKEL (reference sequence). The trim removed 2 bases at V and 3 bases at J, leaving 2 bases unmatched. CDR3 bases: TGTGCCAGCAGCCAAAAAGCGGGAGAAGAGACCCAGTACTTC. As protein: CASSQKAGEETQYF.

Many counts were recorded for this clonotype. V and J are TRBV12-3 or TRBV12-4 and TRBJ1-6; D possibly corresponds to TRBD1 (5 bases). This CDR3 contains 14 residues. Trimming removed 4 bases at V and 7 bases at J, with 11 bases between. The CDR3 DNA reads TGTGCCAGCAGTTGGGGACCTGGGAATTCACCCCTCCACTTT. Translated, it gives CASSWGPGNSPLHF.

This clonotype has a handful of counts. The V call is TRBV29-1, the J call TRBJ2-1, with 9 bases lining up with TRBD2. V lost 4 bases and J lost 8; bases outside the gene matches: 6. The CDR3 is 13 residues long. Germline V gene lookup returns CDR1 SQVTM and CDR2 ANQGSEA. The CDR3 DNA reads as TGCAGCGTTGGTAGCGGGAGAGGGGATGAGCAGTTCTTC. Protein product: CSVGSGRGDEQFF.

The chain recombines TRBV12-5 with TRBJ2-1; D is undetermined. V was clipped by 6 bases and J by 6 bases, with 12 bases between them. In germline, CDR1 is LGHNT, CDR2 FRNRAP. This CDR3 is 13 amino acids long. The CDR3 nucleotides are TGTGCTAGTGGCCCCGACACCTCCAATGAGCAGTTCTTC. Protein: CASGPDTSNEQFF.

The rearrangement links TRBV24-1 to TRBJ1-1; a possible D gene is TRBD1 (6 bases). CDR3 length equals 16 residues. CDR1 is KGHDR and CDR2 is SFDVKD in the germline V gene. V was trimmed by 10 bases and J by 2 bases, leaving 22 bases between them. The CDR3 DNA is TGTGCCACTCTGAACAGGGCGACGCTTAGTAACACTGAAGCTTTCTTT. It specifies CATLNRATLSNTEAFF.

This rearrangement joins TRBV9 to TRBJ2-1; 10 bases are shared with TRBD2. Trimming took 0 bases from V and 8 from J; bases not matched to a gene: 8. CDR1 SGDLS and CDR2 YYNGEE come from the germline V gene. CDR3 length: 16 residues. The CDR3 DNA follows: TGTGCCAGCAGCGTAGGTATAGCGGGGGGTAACCATGAGCAGTTCTTC. Translated, it gives CASSVGIAGGNHEQFF.